These T cell receptor beta chains were read from a single sample in a study of T cells in Graves' hyperthyroidism and ophthalmopathy. TCRdb reanalysed the multiplex PCR reads using MiXCR and keeps one entry per CDR3 protein. Here the sample spans fewer than 450,000 distinct CDR3 sequences, around 20% being singletons. Sequencing used blood. These receptors were obtained from a man aged 18 to 29 with Graves' ophthalmopathy. Both conserved end residues are trimmed from each CDR3. Size is stated for part of the rows, as once, few or many counts, or as a class when the clone is expanded.

len: 14
v_gene: TRBV4-2
j_gene: TRBJ2-3
abundance: few
CDR3aa: ASSPGGVNNHYTQY

len: 11
v_gene: TRBV2
j_gene: TRBJ2-1
abundance: -
CDR3aa: ASSDGGFDEQF

len: 14
v_gene: TRBV5-1
j_gene: TRBJ1-1
abundance: many
CDR3aa: ASSLRAEILNTEAF

len: 14
v_gene: TRBV6-1
j_gene: TRBJ2-5
abundance: -
CDR3aa: ASQLGRAGTGETQY

len: 9
v_gene: TRBV2
j_gene: TRBJ1-1
abundance: many
CDR3aa: ASSEGYIAF

len: 14
v_gene: TRBV20-1
j_gene: TRBJ1-1
abundance: many
CDR3aa: SARGRGGGRLTEAF

len: 12
v_gene: TRBV3-1
j_gene: TRBJ2-2
abundance: few
CDR3aa: VSSLEYLTGELF

len: 11
v_gene: TRBV29-1
j_gene: TRBJ1-2
abundance: -
CDR3aa: SVGGGGNYGYT

len: 15
v_gene: TRBV5-4
j_gene: TRBJ1-2
abundance: -
CDR3aa: ASSGGAGGAFPNGYT

len: 12
v_gene: TRBV2
j_gene: TRBJ2-5
abundance: -
CDR3aa: ASSVTGHPTTQY